This note documents a single TCR beta chain sequence. Trimming took 3 bases from V and 4 from J, leaving 12 bases between them. CDR3 length equals 14 residues. Looked up from germline, CDR1 is SNHLY and CDR2 is FYNNEI. These data belong to a study of blood T cell repertoires in COVID-19. Across the study: The United States, Italy and Spain supplied acute and convalescent COVID-19 samples. T cells, B-cell-depleted T cells, or PBMCs supplied cDNA or gDNA.

Original processing methods: Estimates of nucleated cell counts were drawn from the amplification of reference gene primers. Produced via immunoSEQ multiplex PCR; TCRdb's table is partial and in-frame only. Clone size and the V and J calls come from that table; the DNA yielded D and trimming. The sample shows about 70,000 clones, around 82% of them seen only once. This receptor was identified in a human donor in a cohort sampled during active COVID-19. The gene calls are TRBV2 and TRBJ1-2; no clear D. Sequencing was performed on peripheral blood. In DNA, the CDR3 is TGTGCCAGCAGTGACGAACTAGCGGGCTATGGCTACACCTTC. Encoded protein: CASSDELAGYGYTF.